This TCR beta chain was sequenced for a study of human T cells and chemical hapten exposure. Overall study context: The use of 2% DPC on approximately 2 cm by approximately 2 cm of upper inner arm skin constituted sensitization.

Only a few counts were recorded for this clonotype. Time point: patch test 2, 6 weeks after DPC sensitization. The treatment here: therapeutic diphenylcyclopropenone sensitization with weekly scalp DPC. People who gave samples had alopecia, were 18 to 70 years old, and were suitable for DPC. Whole blood that had not been fractionated was the source of extracted total RNA. In TCRdb, the RACE reads were re-called with MiXCR into one record per CDR3 protein. The table has about 94,000 distinct CDR3 sequences, about 9% seen once. CDR1 KGHSH and CDR2 LQKENI come from the germline V gene. V lost 2 bases to trimming and J lost 5 bases, with 7 bases between them. The CDR3 is 12 amino acids.

V usage is TRBV18 and J usage is TRBJ2-7, with no clear D. Sequencing used whole blood, obtained in connection with sensitization to the hapten diphenylcyclopropenone (DPC). The TCR was taken from a woman in her 40s with alopecia areata. Some clones in this sample may be carry-over from other donors' samples. The DNA of the CDR3 is TGTGCCAGCTCACCAGAATCCCACGAGCAGTACTTC. Amino acids: CASSPESHEQYF.